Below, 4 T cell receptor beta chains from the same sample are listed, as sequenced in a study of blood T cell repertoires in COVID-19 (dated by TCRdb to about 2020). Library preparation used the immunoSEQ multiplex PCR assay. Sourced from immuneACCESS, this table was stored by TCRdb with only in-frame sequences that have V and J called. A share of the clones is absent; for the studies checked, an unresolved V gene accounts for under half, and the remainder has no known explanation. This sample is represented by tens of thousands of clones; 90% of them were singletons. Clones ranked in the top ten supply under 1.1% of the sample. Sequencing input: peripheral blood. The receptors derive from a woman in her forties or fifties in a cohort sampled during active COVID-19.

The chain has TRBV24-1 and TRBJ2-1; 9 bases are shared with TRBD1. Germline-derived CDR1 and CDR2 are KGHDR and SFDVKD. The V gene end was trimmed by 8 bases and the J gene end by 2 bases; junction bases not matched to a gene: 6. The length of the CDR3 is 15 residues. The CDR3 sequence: CATMPGQGTYNEQFF. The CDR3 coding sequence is TGTGCCACCATGCCCGGACAGGGGACCTACAATGAGCAGTTCTTC.

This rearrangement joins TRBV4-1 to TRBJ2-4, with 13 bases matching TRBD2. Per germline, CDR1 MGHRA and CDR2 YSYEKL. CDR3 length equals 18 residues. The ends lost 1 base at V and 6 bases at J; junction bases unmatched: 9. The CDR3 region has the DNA TGCGCCAGCAGCCAAGTGCAACTAGCGGGAGGGCCGGGAAACATTCAGTACTTC. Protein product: CASSQVQLAGGPGNIQYF.

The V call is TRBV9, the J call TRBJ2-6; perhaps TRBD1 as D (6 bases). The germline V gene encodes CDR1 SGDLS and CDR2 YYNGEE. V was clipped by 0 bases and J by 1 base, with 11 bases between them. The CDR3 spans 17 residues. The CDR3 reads CASSVVPQGSGANVLTF. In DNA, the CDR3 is TGTGCCAGCAGCGTAGTCCCCCAGGGGTCTGGGGCCAACGTCCTGACTTTC.

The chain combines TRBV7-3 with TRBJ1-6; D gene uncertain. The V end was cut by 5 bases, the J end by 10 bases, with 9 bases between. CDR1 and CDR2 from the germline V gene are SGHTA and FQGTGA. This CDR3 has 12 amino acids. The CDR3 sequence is CASSPLDSPLHF. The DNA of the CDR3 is TGTGCCAGCAGCCCCCTAGACTCACCCCTCCACTTT.